The clone carrying this T cell receptor beta chain was seen repeatedly, ten times or more. The antigen remains undetermined. Trimming left V 7 bases short and J 1 base short, with 7 bases between. Germline CDR1 reads SGHTA; CDR2 reads FQGNSA. The CDR3 runs 12 residues. This entry is derived from a study of T cell repertoires in cytomegalovirus infection. Findings and caveats of the study: Summed frequency of public TCR beta families distinguished CMV carriers with the relevant HLA.

In TCRdb, the reads were re-called with MiXCR into one record per CDR3 protein. The sample shows around 240,000 distinct CDR3 sequences, 22% of them seen only once. Sequencing input: CD8+ T cells from PBMCs. The sequence was obtained from a human donor in good health (CMV status not recorded). Some clones in this sample may be carry-over from other donors' samples. V usage is TRBV7-2 and J usage is TRBJ1-1, with unresolved D. CDR3 sequence: CASKRRNTEAFF. CDR3 nucleotides: TGTGCCAGCAAACGGAGGAACACTGAAGCTTTCTTT.